This T cell receptor beta chain was recorded in a study of cytomegalovirus exposure and HLA in healthy donors. Repertoires were generated with immunoSEQ multiplex PCR, while TCRdb's copy carries only in-frame clones and drops some. The sample yields 75,000 to 90,000 clones, about 96% seen once. Deletions cut 2 bases from V and 0 bases from J, with 8 bases between. This CDR3 region has 15 residues. Germline CDR1 SEHNR, CDR2 FQNEAQ (reference sequence). The chain joins TRBV7-9 to TRBJ1-3, with a tentative D call TRBD1 (5 bases). This TCR was sampled from a man aged 18 to 35 in good health and CMV-seropositive. Sequenced input: PBMCs. CDR3 in DNA: TGTGCCAGCAGCTTACAAGGGGTCTCTGGAAACACCATATATTTT. This codes for CASSLQGVSGNTIYF.